This T cell receptor (beta chain) was retrieved from a study of blood T cell repertoires in COVID-19. Study as a whole: The United States, Italy and Spain were the sources of the acute and convalescent COVID-19 samples. The cDNA or gDNA used as material had been derived from T cells, B-cell-depleted T cells, or PBMCs.

Source study methods: Estimated nucleated cell counts came from reference gene primer amplification. Data came from immunoSEQ multiplex PCR; TCRdb stores just in-frame clones and leaves some out. V and J calls and clone size follow that table, whereas D and trimming were derived from the DNA. This table has approximately 74,000 clones, just under 85% appearing once. From germline, CDR1 is SGHTA and CDR2 FQGNSA. The CDR3 has 15 residues. V shed 5 bases and J 8 bases; nucleotides not matched to a gene: 12. This clone has a single count. This chain links TRBV7-2 with TRBJ1-2; 9 bases are shared with TRBD1. Source material: peripheral blood. This TCR was sampled from a man between 65 and 85 years old with acute or convalescent COVID-19. CDR3 DNA sequence: TGTGCCAGCAGCCCTCCGCCGGGACAGGGCCTCGGCTACACCTTC. This translates into CASSPPPGQGLGYTF.